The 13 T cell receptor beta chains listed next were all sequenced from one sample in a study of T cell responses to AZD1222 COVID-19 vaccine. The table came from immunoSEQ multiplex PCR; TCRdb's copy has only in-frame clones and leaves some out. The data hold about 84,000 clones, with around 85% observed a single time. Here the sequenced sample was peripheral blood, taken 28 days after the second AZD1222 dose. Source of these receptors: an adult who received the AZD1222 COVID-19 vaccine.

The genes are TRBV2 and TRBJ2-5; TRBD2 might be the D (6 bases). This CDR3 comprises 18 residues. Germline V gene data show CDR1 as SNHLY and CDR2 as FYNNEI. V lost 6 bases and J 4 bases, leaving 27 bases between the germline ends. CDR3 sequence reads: CASSRTGRERVGSETQYF. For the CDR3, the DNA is TGTGCCAGCAGCCGGACTGGCCGGGAGCGGGTTGGGTCAGAGACCCAGTACTTC.

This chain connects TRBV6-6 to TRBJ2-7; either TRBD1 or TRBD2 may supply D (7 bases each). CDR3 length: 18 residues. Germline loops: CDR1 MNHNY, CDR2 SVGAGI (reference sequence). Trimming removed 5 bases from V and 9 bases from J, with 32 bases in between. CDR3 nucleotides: TGTGCCAGCAGTCGGGACTACCTACCAGGGGGACCCACTACGGGGCAGTACTTC. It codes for CASSRDYLPGGPTTGQYF.

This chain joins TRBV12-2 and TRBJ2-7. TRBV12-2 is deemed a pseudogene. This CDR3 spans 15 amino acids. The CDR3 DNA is TGTGCAAGTCGCTTTATTCCAGGGAGCTCCTACGAGCAGTACTTC. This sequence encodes CASRFIPGSSYEQYF.

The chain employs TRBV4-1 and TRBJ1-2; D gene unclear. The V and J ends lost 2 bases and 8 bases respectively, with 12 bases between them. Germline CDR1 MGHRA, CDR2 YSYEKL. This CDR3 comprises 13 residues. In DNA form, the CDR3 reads TGCGCCAGCAGCCAAATTAGCGATCGCGGCTACACCTTC. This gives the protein CASSQISDRGYTF.

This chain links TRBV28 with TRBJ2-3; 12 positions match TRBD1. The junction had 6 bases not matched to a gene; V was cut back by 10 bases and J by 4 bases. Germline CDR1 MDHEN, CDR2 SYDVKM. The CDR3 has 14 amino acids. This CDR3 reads CATKGTGGSDTQYF. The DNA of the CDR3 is TGTGCCACCAAGGGGACAGGGGGCTCAGATACGCAGTATTTT.

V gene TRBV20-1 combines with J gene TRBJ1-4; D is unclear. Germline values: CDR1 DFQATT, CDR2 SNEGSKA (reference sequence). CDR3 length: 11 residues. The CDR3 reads CIYGRLEKLFF. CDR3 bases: TGCATCTACGGGCGTTTAGAAAAACTGTTTTTT.

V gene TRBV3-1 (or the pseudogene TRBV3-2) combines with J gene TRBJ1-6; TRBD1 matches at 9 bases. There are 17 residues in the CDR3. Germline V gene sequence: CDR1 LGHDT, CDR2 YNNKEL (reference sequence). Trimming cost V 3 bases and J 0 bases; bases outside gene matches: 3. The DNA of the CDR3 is TGTGCCAGCAGCCAGGGGACAGGGAGCTCCTATAATTCACCCCTCCACTTT. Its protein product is CASSQGTGSSYNSPLHF.

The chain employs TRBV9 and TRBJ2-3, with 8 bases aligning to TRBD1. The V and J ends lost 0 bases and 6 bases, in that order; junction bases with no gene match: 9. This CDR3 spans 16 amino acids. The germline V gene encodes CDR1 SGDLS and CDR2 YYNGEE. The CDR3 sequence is CASSVAPLAGGDTQYF. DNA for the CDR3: TGTGCCAGCAGCGTAGCTCCCTTGGCAGGGGGCGATACGCAGTATTTT.

The CDR3 region is CASSHPTTGGAYTEAFF. The CDR3 DNA sequence: TGTGCCAGCAGTCACCCGACGACAGGGGGCGCGTACACTGAAGCTTTCTTT. The gene calls are TRBV6-6 and TRBJ1-1; 10 nucleotides align to TRBD1. CDR1 and CDR2 (germline): MNHNY, SVGAGI (reference sequence). The CDR3 runs to 17 residues. V shed 5 bases, J shed 3 bases, and the junction held 12 bases outside the gene matches.

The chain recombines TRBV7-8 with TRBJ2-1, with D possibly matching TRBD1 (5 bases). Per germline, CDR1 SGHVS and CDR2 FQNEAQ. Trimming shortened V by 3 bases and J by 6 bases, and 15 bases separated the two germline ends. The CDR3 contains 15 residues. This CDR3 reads CASSFRPGPSNEQFF. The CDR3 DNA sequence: TGTGCCAGCAGCTTTAGGCCAGGGCCAAGCAATGAGCAGTTCTTC.

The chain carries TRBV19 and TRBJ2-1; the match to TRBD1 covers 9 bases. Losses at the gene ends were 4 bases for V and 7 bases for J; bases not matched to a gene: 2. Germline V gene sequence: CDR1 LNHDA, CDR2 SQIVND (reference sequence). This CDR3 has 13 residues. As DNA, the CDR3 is TGTGCCAGTAGTAAACAGGGGGCTAATGAGCAGTTCTTC. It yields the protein CASSKQGANEQFF.

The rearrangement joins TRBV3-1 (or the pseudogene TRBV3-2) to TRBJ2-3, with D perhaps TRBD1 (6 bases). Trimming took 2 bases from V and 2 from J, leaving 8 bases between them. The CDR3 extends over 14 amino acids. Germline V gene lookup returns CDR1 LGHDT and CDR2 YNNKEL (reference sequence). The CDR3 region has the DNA TGTGCCAGCAGCCAAACAGGGATCACAGATACGCAGTATTTT. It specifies CASSQTGITDTQYF.

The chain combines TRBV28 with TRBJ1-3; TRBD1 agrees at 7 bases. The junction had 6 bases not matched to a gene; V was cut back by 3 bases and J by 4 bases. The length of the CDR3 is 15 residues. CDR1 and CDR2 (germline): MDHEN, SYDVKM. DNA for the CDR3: TGTGCCAGCAGTTTCAGGCAGGGGGGCGGAAACACCATATATTTT. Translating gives CASSFRQGGGNTIYF. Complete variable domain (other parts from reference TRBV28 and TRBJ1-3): DVKVTQSSRYLVKRTGEKVFLECVQDMDHENMFWYRQDPGLGLRLIYFSYDVKMKEKGDIPEGYSVSREKKERFSLILESASTNQTSMYLCASSFRQGGGNTIYFGEGSWLTVV.